This T cell receptor beta chain was documented in a study of control samples from healthy donors and cancer patients. This clone was observed once. The germline gene is not matched at one end of the junction; a read error may be the cause. Sequencing used immunoSEQ multiplex PCR; TCRdb keeps in-frame clones, though not all of them. The table lists about 190,000 clones, about nine tenths of them singletons. Germline loops: CDR1 SEHNR, CDR2 FQNEAQ (reference sequence). The CDR3 spans 13 residues. The TCR comes from a man aged 25 to 40 in good health. The gene calls are TRBV7-9 and TRBJ2-7, with D uncertain. The sequencing input was blood. As DNA, the CDR3 is TGTGCCAGCAGCAAGCTTAGCTCTTCCTCCGAGCACTTC. As protein: CASSKLSSSSEHF.